The next 21 T cell receptor beta chains were all read from a single sample in a study of shared clonotypes between healthy human individuals. The assay was immunoSEQ multiplex PCR, and TCRdb's table has in-frame clones only and misses some. This sample carries around 2.5 million clones, over 85% of them seen once, and the ten largest clones take 0.36%. The sequenced sample consisted of naive CD4+ T cells from PBMCs. As for subset: CD45RA+ positively selected. These receptors all stem from a man between 18 and 35 years old in good health. Some clones in this sample may be carry-over from other donors' samples.

The chain recombines TRBV6-5 with TRBJ1-1; 8 bases are shared with TRBD1. The ends lost 0 bases at V and 6 bases at J; junction bases unmatched: 6. CDR1 is MNHEY and CDR2 is SVGAGI in the germline V gene. The CDR3 is made up of 15 amino acids. The CDR3 DNA is TGTGCCAGCAGTTACTCTTCCAGGGGGCAGGCTGAAGCTTTCTTT. It specifies CASSYSSRGQAEAFF.

The chain has TRBV27 and TRBJ1-3; D unclear. This CDR3 has 18 amino acids. V shed 10 bases and J shed 0 bases, with 25 bases lying between them. Per germline, CDR1 MNHEY and CDR2 SMNVEV (reference sequence). The DNA for the CDR3 is TGTGCCACCAATAATCTCGCAGAGGGCCCGAGCTCTGGAAACACCATATATTTT. This encodes CATNNLAEGPSSGNTIYF.

The chain links TRBV28 to TRBJ2-7; the match to TRBD2 covers 9 bases. The germline V gene encodes CDR1 MDHEN and CDR2 SYDVKM. J gave up 3 bases and V 5 bases, and 5 bases lay outside the gene matches. This CDR3 comprises 14 residues. This chain's CDR3 is CASSVLAGNYEQYF. CDR3 DNA sequence: TGTGCCAGCAGTGTACTAGCGGGCAACTACGAGCAGTACTTC. Together with reference TRBV28 and TRBJ2-7, the CDR3 gives the full variable domain: DVKVTQSSRYLVKRTGEKVFLECVQDMDHENMFWYRQDPGLGLRLIYFSYDVKMKEKGDIPEGYSVSREKKERFSLILESASTNQTSMYLCASSVLAGNYEQYFGPGTRLTVT.

The chain recombines TRBV11-2 with TRBJ2-7; 8 nucleotides line up with TRBD2. The CDR3 has 14 amino acids. CDR1 is SGHAT and CDR2 is FQNNGV in the germline V gene. Trimming at V came to 1 base and at J to 5 bases, leaving 4 bases not matched to a gene. The DNA of the CDR3 is TGTGCCAGCAGCTTAGCGGGAGGGGGTAACGAGCAGTACTTC. It encodes CASSLAGGGNEQYF.

The V gene is TRBV2, the J gene TRBJ2-1, with D possibly matching TRBD2 (6 bases). V lost 8 bases, J lost 4 bases, and 6 bases lay in between. The germline V gene has CDR1 SNHLY and CDR2 FYNNEI. CDR3 size: 11 residues. CDR3 loop: CASAGYNEQFF. Written as DNA, the CDR3 is TGTGCCAGCGCGGGGTACAATGAGCAGTTCTTC.

This clone was counted only a few times. This same CDR3 is encoded by further DNA sequences in the sample. CDR3 nucleotide sequence: TGTGCCAGCAGTTTACCTAGCGGGGGCACAGATACGCAGTATTTT. It specifies CASSLPSGGTDTQYF. The chain couples TRBV28 to TRBJ2-3; 9 positions agree with TRBD2. V trimming: 2 bases; J trimming: 1 base; junction bases outside the gene matches: 1. CDR1 is MDHEN, CDR2 SYDVKM, per germline. The CDR3 is 15 residues long.

The rearrangement links TRBV9 to TRBJ1-1; tentatively, D is TRBD1 (5 bases). V gave up 4 bases and J gave up 3 bases, with 25 bases separating them. Germline values: CDR1 SGDLS, CDR2 YYNGEE. The CDR3 runs 18 residues. CDR3 nucleotide sequence: TGTGCCAGCAGCCCACATATGAGGGCAGGGAGAGATGACACTGAAGCTTTCTTT. Its translation: CASSPHMRAGRDDTEAFF.

This CDR3 reads CASGLDRGNIQYF. The CDR3 nucleotides read TGTGCTAGTGGTTTGGACAGGGGAAACATTCAGTACTTC. The J gene is TRBJ2-4, the V gene TRBV12-5; 7 bases line up with TRBD1. The CDR3 is 13 amino acids. Trimming took 1 base from V and 6 from J; bases not matched to a gene: 0. The germline V gene has CDR1 LGHNT and CDR2 FRNRAP.

In this sample, this clone turned up once. This chain joins TRBV6-1 and TRBJ2-1; TRBD2 is a possible D gene (6 bases). Trimming cost V 2 bases and J 6 bases, with 20 bases left between them. The germline gives CDR1 MNHNS, CDR2 SASEGT. This CDR3 region has 17 residues. This chain's CDR3 is CASSEYMLVGGANEQFF. The CDR3 coding sequence is TGTGCCAGCAGTGAATATATGTTGGTAGGAGGGGCCAATGAGCAGTTCTTC.

The rearrangement joins TRBV27 to TRBJ2-3, with a weak D call TRBD1 (6 bases). Trimming removed 9 bases from V and 6 bases from J, with 31 bases in between. The CDR3 spans 18 residues. Germline assignment: CDR1 MNHEY and CDR2 SMNVEV (reference sequence). CDR3 DNA sequence: TGTGCCAGGGGGAACAGGGCAGTTAGGGCAGGAGACCTTGATACGCAGTATTTT. This translates into CARGNRAVRAGDLDTQYF.

The chain combines TRBV7-9 with TRBJ1-1, with D possibly matching TRBD1 (5 bases). Trimming cost V 5 bases and J 5 bases, with 12 bases left between them. CDR1 SEHNR and CDR2 FQNEAQ come from the germline V gene (reference sequence). The CDR3 contains 13 residues. CDR3: CASSNLPGTEAFF. CDR3 nucleotide sequence: TGTGCCAGCAGCAATTTACCAGGGACTGAAGCTTTCTTT.

V usage is TRBV5-8 and J usage is TRBJ2-7, with D possibly called TRBD1 or TRBD2 (5 bases each). This CDR3 is 15 amino acids long. Germline V gives CDR1 SGHTS, CDR2 YDEGEE. V lost 3 bases, J lost 3 bases, and 16 bases lay in between. CDR3 loop: CASSYTGRIYYEQYF. The CDR3 nucleotides read TGTGCCAGCAGCTACACGGGACGGATATACTACGAGCAGTACTTC.

The rearrangement links TRBV28 to TRBJ2-7; D uncertain. This CDR3 has 12 residues. Germline CDR1 and CDR2: MDHEN and SYDVKM. The ends were cut back, 5 bases at V and 3 bases at J, with 8 bases in the middle. The CDR3 region is CASSGAGYEQYF. As DNA, the CDR3 is TGTGCCAGCAGTGGCGCAGGCTACGAGCAGTACTTC.

This clone was detected only a few times. V usage is TRBV30 and J usage is TRBJ1-5; D unclear. Trimming removed 7 bases at V and 0 bases at J, with 7 bases between. Germline assignment: CDR1 GTSNPN and CDR2 SVGIG (reference sequence). The CDR3 contains 12 residues. The CDR3 sequence is CAYRDSNQPQHF. The CDR3 nucleotides read TGTGCCTACAGAGATAGCAATCAGCCCCAGCATTTT.

Of note for this clone: A junction boundary mismatches the germline segment, possibly from a read error. The rearrangement links TRBV7-2 to TRBJ2-1; TRBD2 agrees at 11 bases. CDR3 length equals 15 residues. From germline, CDR1 is SGHTA and CDR2 FQGNSA. The CDR3 region has the DNA TGTGCCAGCAGGTTAGCGGGAGGGCAGTTTGGTGAGCAGTTCTTC. This sequence encodes CASRLAGGQFGEQFF.

The rearrangement links TRBV5-1 to TRBJ2-2, with TRBD2 as a possible D gene (6 bases). The length of the CDR3 is 15 residues. The germline V gene encodes CDR1 SGHRS and CDR2 YFSETQ. With 5 bases removed from V and 2 bases from J, the gap between germline ends came to 13 bases. The CDR3 loop reads CASRVGTHNTGELFF. The CDR3 DNA sequence: TGCGCCAGCAGGGTGGGGACTCATAACACCGGGGAGCTGTTTTTT.

The CDR3 protein is CASSLVGTGRDTQYF. CDR3 in DNA: TGTGCCAGCAGCTTAGTAGGGACAGGGAGGGATACGCAGTATTTT. The gene calls are TRBV11-2 and TRBJ2-3, with TRBD1 matching 9 bases. CDR1 and CDR2 (germline): SGHAT, FQNNGV. With V trimmed by 1 base and J by 6 bases, 5 bases remained unmatched. The CDR3 totals 15 residues.

The V gene is TRBV10-3, the J gene TRBJ1-2; D is undetermined. V was pared by 10 bases and J by 0 bases, with 12 bases between. The germline CDR1 and CDR2 sequences are ENHRY and SYGVKD. The CDR3 consists of 13 residues. CDR3 coding DNA: TGTGCCACCCGACCGTCTGCTAACTATGGCTACACCTTC. Its translation is CATRPSANYGYTF.

In this sample, this clone turned up once. The rearrangement links TRBV5-1 to TRBJ2-7; TRBD1 matches at 9 bases. In germline, CDR1 is SGHRS, CDR2 YFSETQ. The CDR3 contains 14 residues. Losses at the gene ends were 4 bases for V and 4 bases for J; bases not matched to a gene: 6. This chain's CDR3 is CASSATGGPYEQYF. The CDR3 DNA follows: TGCGCCAGCAGCGCTACAGGGGGCCCTTACGAGCAGTACTTC. The full variable domain, with the rest looked up from reference TRBV5-1 and TRBJ2-7, is KAGVTQTPRYLIKTRGQQVTLSCSPISGHRSVSWYQQTPGQGLQFLFEYFSETQRNKGNFPGRFSGRQFSNSRSEMNVSTLELGDSALYLCASSATGGPYEQYFGPGTRLTVT.

This chain links TRBV18 with TRBJ2-3, with a tentative D call TRBD2 (5 bases). The CDR3 has 14 residues. The V gene lost 2 bases and the J gene lost 2 bases, with 8 bases spanning the gap. The germline gives CDR1 KGHSH, CDR2 LQKENI. The CDR3 spells CASSPSGNTDTQYF. The CDR3 coding sequence is TGTGCCAGCTCACCAAGCGGAAACACAGATACGCAGTATTTT.

The gene calls are TRBV7-9 and TRBJ1-1; a weak D match, TRBD1 (6 bases). In germline, CDR1 is SEHNR, CDR2 FQNEAQ (reference sequence). Trimming removed 1 base from V and 4 bases from J, with 10 bases in between. The CDR3 loop spans 14 amino acids. The chain's CDR3 is CASSLVRGVTEAFF. The CDR3 coding sequence is TGTGCCAGCAGCTTAGTTAGGGGGGTCACTGAAGCTTTCTTT.